The 5 T cell receptor beta chains reported below all come from one sample, sequenced in a study of cytomegalovirus exposure and HLA in healthy donors. 13 Jbeta primers and 60 Vbeta primers were used for the PCR. Using immunoSEQ multiplex PCR, the repertoire was profiled, and TCRdb retains in-frame clones only, with some absent. The sample records approximately 150,000 clones, roughly 65% being singletons. The specimen was PBMCs. These receptors were taken from a woman aged 18-29 years in good health and CMV-seropositive.

The rearrangement uses TRBV6-5 and TRBJ1-2; possibly TRBD1 for D (5 bases). Trimming cost V 6 bases and J 8 bases, with 16 bases left between them. The CDR3 is 13 residues long. Germline loops: CDR1 MNHEY, CDR2 SVGAGI. CDR3 region: CASRRGEGGGYTF. The CDR3 coding sequence is TGTGCCAGCAGGCGGGGGGAAGGTGGGGGCTACACCTTC.

V gene TRBV6-4 combines with J gene TRBJ2-5; 11 bases are a match to TRBD2. The CDR3 totals 15 residues. V shed 3 bases, J shed 2 bases, and the junction held 2 bases outside the gene matches. The germline V gene encodes CDR1 MRHNA and CDR2 SNTAGT. The DNA for the CDR3 is TGTGCCAGCAGTGAATCTAGCGGGGGGCAAGAGACCCAGTACTTC. Residues: CASSESSGGQETQYF.

The J gene is TRBJ2-2, the V gene TRBV9; possible D gene TRBD2, 5 bases. The V gene lost 0 bases and the J gene lost 5 bases, with 14 bases spanning the gap. The CDR3 consists of 16 residues. CDR1 is SGDLS, CDR2 YYNGEE, per germline. CDR3 sequence reads: CASSVGLARLTGELFF. The CDR3 DNA follows: TGTGCCAGCAGCGTAGGGCTAGCCCGCCTAACCGGGGAGCTGTTTTTT.

The chain has TRBV30 and TRBJ1-5; D is uncertain. Germline loops: CDR1 GTSNPN, CDR2 SVGIG (reference sequence). The CDR3 is made up of 13 amino acids. Between the trimmed V and J ends, which lost 5 bases and 0 bases, there was a span of 8 bases. Here the CDR3 reads CAWGGNSNQPQHF. In DNA form, the CDR3 reads TGTGCCTGGGGTGGTAATAGCAATCAGCCCCAGCATTTT. Complete variable domain (other parts from reference TRBV30 and TRBJ1-5): SQTIHQWPATLVQPVGSPLSLECTVEGTSNPNLYWYRQAAGRGLQLLFYSVGIGQISSEVPQNLSASRPQDRQFILSSKKLLLSDSGFYLCAWGGNSNQPQHFGDGTRLSIL.

This clone is a singleton in its sample. V usage is TRBV4-2 and J usage is TRBJ2-4, with D possibly matching TRBD2 (5 bases). The CDR3 covers 16 residues. The germline V and J ends were trimmed by 1 base and 3 bases, with 13 bases remaining between them. CDR1 and CDR2 (germline): LGHNA, YNFKEQ. CDR3: CASSQALLEGKNIQYF. DNA of the CDR3: TGTGCCAGCAGCCAAGCCTTACTAGAAGGCAAAAACATTCAGTACTTC.